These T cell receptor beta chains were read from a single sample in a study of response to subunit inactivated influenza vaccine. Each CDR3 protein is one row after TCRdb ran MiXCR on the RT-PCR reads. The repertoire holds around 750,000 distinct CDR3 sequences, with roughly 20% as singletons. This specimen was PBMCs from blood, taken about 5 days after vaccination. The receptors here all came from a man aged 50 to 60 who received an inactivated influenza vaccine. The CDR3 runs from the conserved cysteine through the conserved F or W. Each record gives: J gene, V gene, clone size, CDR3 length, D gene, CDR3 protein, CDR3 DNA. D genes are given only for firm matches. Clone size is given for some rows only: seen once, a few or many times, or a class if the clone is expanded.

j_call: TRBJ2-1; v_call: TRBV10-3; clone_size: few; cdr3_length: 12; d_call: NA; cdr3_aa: CAISDSSARKFF; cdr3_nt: TGTGCCATCAGTGACTCCTCGGCCAGAAAGTTCTTC
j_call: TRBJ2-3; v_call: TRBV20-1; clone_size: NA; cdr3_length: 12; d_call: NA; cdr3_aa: CSAHRITDTQYF; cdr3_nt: TGCAGTGCCCATAGAATCACAGATACGCAGTATTTT
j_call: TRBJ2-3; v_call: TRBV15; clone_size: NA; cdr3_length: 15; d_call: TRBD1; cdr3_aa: CATSRLQGAGDTQYF; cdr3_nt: TGTGCCACCAGCAGACTTCAGGGGGCAGGAGATACGCAGTATTTT
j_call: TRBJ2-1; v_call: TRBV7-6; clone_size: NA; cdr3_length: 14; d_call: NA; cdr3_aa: CASSSTKHYNEQFF; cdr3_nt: TGTGCCAGCAGCTCGACTAAACATTACAATGAGCAGTTCTTC
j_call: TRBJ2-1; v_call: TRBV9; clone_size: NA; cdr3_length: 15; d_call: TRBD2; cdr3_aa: CASSPSGLAGDEQFF; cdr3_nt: TGTGCCAGCAGCCCATCGGGACTAGCGGGAGATGAGCAGTTCTTC
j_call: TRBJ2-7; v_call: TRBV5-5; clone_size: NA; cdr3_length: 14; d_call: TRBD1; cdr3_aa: CASSSGTGGDEQYF; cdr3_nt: TGTGCCAGCAGCTCCGGGACAGGGGGCGACGAGCAGTACTTC
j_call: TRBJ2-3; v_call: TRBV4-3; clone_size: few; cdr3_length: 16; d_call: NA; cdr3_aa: CASSQDSGPQRGRQYF; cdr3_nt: TGCGCCAGCAGCCAAGATAGTGGACCCCAAAGAGGGAGGCAGTATTTT
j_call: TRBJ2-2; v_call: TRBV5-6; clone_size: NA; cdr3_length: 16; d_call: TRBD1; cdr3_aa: CASSQTDRPNTGELFF; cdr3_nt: TGTGCCAGCAGCCAAACGGACAGGCCCAACACCGGGGAGCTGTTTTTT
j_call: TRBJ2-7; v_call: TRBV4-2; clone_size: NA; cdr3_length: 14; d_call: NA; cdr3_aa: CASSQRDGLYEQYF; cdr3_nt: TGTGCCAGCAGCCAAAGGGACGGCCTCTACGAGCAGTACTTC
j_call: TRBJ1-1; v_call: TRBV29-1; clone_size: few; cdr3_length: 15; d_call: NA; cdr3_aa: CSVETHAGADTEAFF; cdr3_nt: TGCAGCGTTGAAACTCATGCAGGGGCCGACACTGAAGCTTTCTTT
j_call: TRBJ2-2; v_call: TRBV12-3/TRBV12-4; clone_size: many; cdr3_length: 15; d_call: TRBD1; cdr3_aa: CASSHRQGNTGELFF; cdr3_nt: TGTGCCAGCAGTCACAGACAGGGAAACACCGGGGAGCTGTTTTTT
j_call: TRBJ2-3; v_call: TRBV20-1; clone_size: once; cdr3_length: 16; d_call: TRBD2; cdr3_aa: CSASPPSGRGTDTQYF; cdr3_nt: TGCAGTGCTAGCCCCCCTAGCGGGAGGGGGACAGATACGCAGTATTTT
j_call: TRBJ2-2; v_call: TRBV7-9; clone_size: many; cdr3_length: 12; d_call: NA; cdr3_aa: CASSPTTGELFF; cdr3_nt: TGTGCCAGCAGCCCTACCACCGGGGAGCTGTTTTTT
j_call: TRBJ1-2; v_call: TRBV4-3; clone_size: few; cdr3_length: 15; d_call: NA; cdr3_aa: CASSQGLQQGGGYTF; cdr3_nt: TGCGCCAGCAGCCAAGGGTTGCAACAGGGAGGAGGCTACACCTTC
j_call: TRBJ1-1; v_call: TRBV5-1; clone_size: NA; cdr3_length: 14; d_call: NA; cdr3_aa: CASTLGGSNSEAFF; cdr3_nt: TGCGCCAGCACCCTTGGGGGATCGAACTCTGAAGCTTTCTTT
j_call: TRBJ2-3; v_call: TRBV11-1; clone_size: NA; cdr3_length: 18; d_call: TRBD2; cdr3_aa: CASTPGLARPTSTDTQYF; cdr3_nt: TGTGCCAGCACCCCGGGACTAGCGAGACCCACTAGCACAGATACGCAGTATTTT
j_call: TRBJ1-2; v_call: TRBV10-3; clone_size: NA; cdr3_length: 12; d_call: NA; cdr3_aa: CAISVPGVGYTF; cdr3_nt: TGTGCCATCAGTGTTCCCGGGGTCGGCTACACCTTC
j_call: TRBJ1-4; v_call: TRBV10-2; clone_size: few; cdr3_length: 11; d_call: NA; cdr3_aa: CASSDEGLLFF; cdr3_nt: TGCGCCAGCAGTGATGAGGGATTACTGTTTTTT
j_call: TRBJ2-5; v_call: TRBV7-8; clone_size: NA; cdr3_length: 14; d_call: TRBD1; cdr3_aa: CASSLRQGIETQYF; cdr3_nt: TGTGCCAGCAGCTTGCGACAGGGGATAGAGACCCAGTACTTC
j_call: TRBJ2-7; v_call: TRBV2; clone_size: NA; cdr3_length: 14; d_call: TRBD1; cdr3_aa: CASSPGQGLFEQYF; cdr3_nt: TGTGCCAGCAGTCCGGGACAGGGGCTTTTCGAGCAGTACTTC
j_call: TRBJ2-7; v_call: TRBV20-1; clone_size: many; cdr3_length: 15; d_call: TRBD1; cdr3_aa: CSAKPWTGISYEQYF; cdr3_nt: TGCAGTGCAAAACCTTGGACAGGGATCTCCTACGAGCAGTACTTC
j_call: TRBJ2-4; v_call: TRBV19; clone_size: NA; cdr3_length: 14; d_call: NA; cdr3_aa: CASSIYRSSGIQYF; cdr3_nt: TGTGCCAGTAGTATATATAGGTCCTCGGGCATTCAGTACTTC
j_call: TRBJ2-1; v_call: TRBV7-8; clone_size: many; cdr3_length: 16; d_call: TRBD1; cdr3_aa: CASSATGGFSYNEQFF; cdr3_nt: TGTGCCAGCAGCGCGACAGGGGGGTTCTCCTACAATGAGCAGTTCTTC
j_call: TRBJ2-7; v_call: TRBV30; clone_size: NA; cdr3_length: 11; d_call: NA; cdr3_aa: CAWNAYGEQYF; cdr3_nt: TGTGCCTGGAATGCATACGGCGAGCAGTACTTC
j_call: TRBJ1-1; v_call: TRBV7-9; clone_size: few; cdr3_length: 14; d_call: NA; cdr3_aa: CASGSRMGVNEAFF; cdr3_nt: TGTGCCAGCGGATCAAGAATGGGGGTGAATGAAGCTTTCTTT
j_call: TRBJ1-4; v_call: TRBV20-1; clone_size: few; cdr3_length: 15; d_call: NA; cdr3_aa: CSASPAGGINEKLFF; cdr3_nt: TGCAGTGCTAGCCCAGCGGGCGGCATTAATGAAAAACTGTTTTTT
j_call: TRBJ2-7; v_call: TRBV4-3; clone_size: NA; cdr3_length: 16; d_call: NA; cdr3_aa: CASSQTPGATVYEQYF; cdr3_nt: TGCGCCAGCAGCCAAACTCCAGGGGCCACCGTCTACGAGCAGTACTTC
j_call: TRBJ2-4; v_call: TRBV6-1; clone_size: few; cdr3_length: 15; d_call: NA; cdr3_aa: CASSEVPRAKNIQYF; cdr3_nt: TGTGCCAGCAGTGAAGTCCCCAGGGCCAAAAACATTCAGTACTTC
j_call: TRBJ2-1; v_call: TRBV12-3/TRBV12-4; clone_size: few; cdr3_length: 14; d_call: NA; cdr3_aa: CASSSGIWVNEQFF; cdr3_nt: TGTGCCAGCAGTTCGGGAATCTGGGTCAATGAGCAGTTCTTC
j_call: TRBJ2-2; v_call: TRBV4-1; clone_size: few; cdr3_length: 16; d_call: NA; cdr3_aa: CASSANRRMGTGELFF; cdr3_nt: TGCGCCAGCAGCGCAAACCGGAGAATGGGGACCGGGGAGCTGTTTTTT
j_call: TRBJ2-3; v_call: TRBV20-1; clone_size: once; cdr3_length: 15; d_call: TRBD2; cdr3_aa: CSARRAGGARDTQYF; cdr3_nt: TGCAGTGCTCGGAGAGCGGGGGGTGCACGAGATACGCAGTATTTT
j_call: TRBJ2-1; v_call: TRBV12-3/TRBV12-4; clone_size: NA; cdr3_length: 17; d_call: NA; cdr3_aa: CASSPTTGEGAYNEQFF; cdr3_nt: TGTGCCAGCAGTCCAACGACAGGGGAGGGGGCCTACAATGAGCAGTTCTTC
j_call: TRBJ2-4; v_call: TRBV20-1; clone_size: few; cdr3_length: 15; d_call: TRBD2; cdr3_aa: CSARDLAGPPRVQYF; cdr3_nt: TGCAGTGCTAGAGATTTAGCGGGACCCCCAAGGGTTCAGTACTTC
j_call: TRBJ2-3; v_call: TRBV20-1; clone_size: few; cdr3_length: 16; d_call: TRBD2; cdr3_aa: CSARDWSGGASDTQYF; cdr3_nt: TGCAGTGCTAGAGATTGGAGCGGGGGGGCCTCAGATACGCAGTATTTT
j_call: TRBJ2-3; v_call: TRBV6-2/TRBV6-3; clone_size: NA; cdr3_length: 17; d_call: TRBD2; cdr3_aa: CASRPFRTSGVTDTQYF; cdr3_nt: TGTGCCAGCAGACCTTTCCGGACTAGCGGGGTCACAGATACGCAGTATTTT
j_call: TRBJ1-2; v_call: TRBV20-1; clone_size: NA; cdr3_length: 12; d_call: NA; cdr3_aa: CSAKGQSYGYTF; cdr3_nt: TGCAGTGCTAAAGGACAGTCCTATGGCTACACCTTC
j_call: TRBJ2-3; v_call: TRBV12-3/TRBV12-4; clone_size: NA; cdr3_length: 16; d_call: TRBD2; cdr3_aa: CASSSRLAGGSDTQYF; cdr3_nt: TGTGCCAGCAGTTCCAGACTAGCGGGGGGGTCGGATACGCAGTATTTT
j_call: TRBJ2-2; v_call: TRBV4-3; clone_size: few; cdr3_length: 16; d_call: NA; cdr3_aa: CASSQLPGTNTGELFF; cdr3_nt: TGCGCCAGCAGCCAATTACCAGGGACGAACACCGGGGAGCTGTTTTTT
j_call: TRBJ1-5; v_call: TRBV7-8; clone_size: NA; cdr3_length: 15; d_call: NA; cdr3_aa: CASSTWTDSNQPQHF; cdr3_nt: TGTGCCAGCAGCACCTGGACAGATAGCAATCAGCCCCAGCATTTT
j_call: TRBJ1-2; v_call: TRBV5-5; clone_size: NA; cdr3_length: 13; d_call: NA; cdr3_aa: CASSSHKNYGYTF; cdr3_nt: TGTGCCAGCAGCTCACACAAGAACTATGGCTACACCTTC
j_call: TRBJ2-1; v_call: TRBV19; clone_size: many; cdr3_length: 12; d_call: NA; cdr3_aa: CASSPSYNEQFF; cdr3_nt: TGTGCCAGTAGCCCTTCATACAATGAGCAGTTCTTC
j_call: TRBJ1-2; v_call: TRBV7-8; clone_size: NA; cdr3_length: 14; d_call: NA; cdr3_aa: CASSLLEGYYGYTF; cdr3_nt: TGTGCCAGCAGCTTATTAGAGGGGTACTATGGCTACACCTTC
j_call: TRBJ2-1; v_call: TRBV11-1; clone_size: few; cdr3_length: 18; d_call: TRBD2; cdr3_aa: CASSSTRASGIGWNEQFF; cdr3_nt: TGTGCCAGCAGCTCCACACGGGCTAGCGGGATAGGATGGAATGAGCAGTTCTTC
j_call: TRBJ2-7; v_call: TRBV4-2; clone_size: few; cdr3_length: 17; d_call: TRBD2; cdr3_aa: CASSQDVELAGGREQYF; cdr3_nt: TGTGCCAGCAGCCAAGATGTAGAGCTAGCGGGGGGGAGGGAGCAGTACTTC
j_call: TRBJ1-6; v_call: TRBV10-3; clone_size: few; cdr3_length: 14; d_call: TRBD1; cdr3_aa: CAISGGTGLSPLHF; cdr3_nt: TGTGCCATCAGCGGAGGGACAGGGCTCTCACCCCTCCACTTT
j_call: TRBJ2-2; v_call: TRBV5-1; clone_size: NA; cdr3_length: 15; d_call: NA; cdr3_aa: CASSPDPQSTGELFF; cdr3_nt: TGCGCCAGCAGTCCAGACCCGCAGAGCACCGGGGAGCTGTTTTTT
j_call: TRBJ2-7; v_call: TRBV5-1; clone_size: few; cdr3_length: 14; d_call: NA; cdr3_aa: CASSLNSGPYEQYF; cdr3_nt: TGCGCCAGCAGCTTGAATTCGGGTCCTTACGAGCAGTACTTC
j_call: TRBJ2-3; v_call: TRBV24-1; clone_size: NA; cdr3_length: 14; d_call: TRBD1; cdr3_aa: CATSDPKGAGTQYF; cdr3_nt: TGTGCCACCAGTGACCCGAAGGGGGCAGGTACGCAGTATTTT
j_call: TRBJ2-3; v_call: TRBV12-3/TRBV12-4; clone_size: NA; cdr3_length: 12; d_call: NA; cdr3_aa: CASSLDGNTQYF; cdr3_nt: TGTGCCAGCAGTTTAGACGGGAATACGCAGTATTTT
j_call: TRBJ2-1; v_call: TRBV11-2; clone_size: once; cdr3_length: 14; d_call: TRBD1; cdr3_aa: CASSMNRGGNEQFF; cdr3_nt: TGTGCCAGCAGCATGAACAGGGGTGGGAATGAGCAGTTCTTC
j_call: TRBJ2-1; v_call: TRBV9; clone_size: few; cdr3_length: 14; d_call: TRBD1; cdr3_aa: CASSSQGWNNEQFF; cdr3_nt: TGTGCCAGCAGCTCACAGGGGTGGAACAATGAGCAGTTCTTC
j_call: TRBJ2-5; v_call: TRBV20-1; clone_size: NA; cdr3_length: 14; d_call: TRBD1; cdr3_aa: CSAADRGRGETQYF; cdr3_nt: TGCAGTGCAGCGGACAGGGGGCGCGGGGAGACCCAGTACTTC
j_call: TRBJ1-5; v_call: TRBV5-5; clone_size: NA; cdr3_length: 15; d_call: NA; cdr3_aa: CASSLSGTFNQPQHF; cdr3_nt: TGTGCCAGCAGCTTATCCGGGACCTTCAATCAGCCCCAGCATTTT
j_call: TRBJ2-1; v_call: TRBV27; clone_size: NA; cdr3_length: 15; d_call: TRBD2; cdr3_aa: CASSPIAGGRDEQFF; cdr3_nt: TGTGCCAGCAGTCCCATAGCGGGAGGGCGCGATGAGCAGTTCTTC
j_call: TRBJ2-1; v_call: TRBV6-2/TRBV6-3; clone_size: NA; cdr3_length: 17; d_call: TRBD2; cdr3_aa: CASSYPAGTSGRNEQFF; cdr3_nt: TGTGCCAGCAGTTACCCCGCCGGGACTAGCGGGAGAAATGAGCAGTTCTTC
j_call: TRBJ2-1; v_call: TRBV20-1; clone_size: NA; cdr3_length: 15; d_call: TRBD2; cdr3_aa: CSARVGRGAYNEQFF; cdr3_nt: TGCAGTGCTAGAGTTGGGCGGGGGGCCTACAATGAGCAGTTCTTC
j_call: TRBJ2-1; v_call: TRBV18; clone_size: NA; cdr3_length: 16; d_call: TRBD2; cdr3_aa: CASSPYQGLAGNEQFF; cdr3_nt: TGTGCCAGCTCACCCTACCAGGGACTAGCTGGCAATGAGCAGTTCTTC
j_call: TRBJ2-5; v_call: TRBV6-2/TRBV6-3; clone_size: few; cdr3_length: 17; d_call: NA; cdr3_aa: CASSYRSGQDIQETQYF; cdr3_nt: TGTGCCAGCAGTTACCGGTCGGGACAAGATATCCAAGAGACCCAGTACTTC